What follows describes a single TCR beta chain. The antigen is undetermined. Produced via immunoSEQ multiplex PCR; TCRdb's table is partial and in-frame only. Of some 100,000 clones listed, around 90% are singletons. Looked up from germline, CDR1 is SGHKS and CDR2 is YYEKEE (reference sequence). V gave up 2 bases and J gave up 7 bases, with 16 bases separating them. CDR3 length: 15 amino acids. The data derive from a study of T cell responses to AZD1222 COVID-19 vaccine. Points from the study as a whole: Only six people who got AZD1222 tested seropositive at baseline.

The sample consisted of peripheral blood, taken on day 0 of AZD1222 vaccination. The genes are TRBV5-5 and TRBJ2-1; tentatively, D is TRBD1 or TRBD2 (5 bases each). This sequence originates from an adult in good health. The chain's CDR3 is CASSLPGTLGNEQFF. In nucleotides, the CDR3 is TGTGCCAGCAGCTTACCGGGGACCCTCGGGAATGAGCAGTTCTTC.